The 25 T cell receptor beta chains listed next were all sequenced from one sample in a study of blood T cell repertoires in COVID-19. The protocol was immunoSEQ multiplex PCR, while the TCRdb copy is restricted to in-frame clones and leaves out a portion. The sample holds around 20,000 clones, 86% seen once. The sample comprised peripheral blood. These receptors all come from a human donor in a cohort sampled during active COVID-19.

V usage is TRBV21-1 and J usage is TRBJ1-4. TRBV21-1 is termed a pseudogene. CDR3 length: 19 residues. The CDR3 region is CASSKTRRGGGSRGEKLFF. CDR3 sequence (DNA): TGTGCCAGCAGCAAGACCAGGAGGGGCGGGGGATCGCGGGGTGAAAAACTGTTTTTT.

There are a few counts of this clone. The chain carries TRBV28 and TRBJ2-7; D might be TRBD1 (6 bases). In germline, CDR1 is MDHEN, CDR2 SYDVKM. Deletions cut 4 bases from V and 3 bases from J, with 10 bases between. The CDR3 length is 13 residues. The CDR3 bases are TGTGCCAGCAGTTCTTACAGGGACTACGAGCAGTACTTC. Translating it yields CASSSYRDYEQYF.

This clone was counted only a few times. The chain uses TRBV3-1 (or the pseudogene TRBV3-2) and TRBJ2-1, with TRBD2 identical over 11 bases. Germline CDR1 and CDR2: LGHDT and YNNKEL (reference sequence). This CDR3 spans 15 amino acids. V shed 6 bases and J 9 bases; nucleotides not matched to a gene: 10. This chain's CDR3 is CASRHRGSGRGEQFF. DNA for the CDR3: TGTGCCAGCAGGCACAGGGGTAGCGGGAGGGGTGAGCAGTTCTTC.

This chain connects TRBV29-1 to TRBJ2-2, with D perhaps TRBD1 (5 bases). The CDR3 length is 14 residues. V lost 7 bases and J lost 1, with 13 bases in between. Germline values: CDR1 SQVTM, CDR2 ANQGSEA. This CDR3 is CSAGLGRNTGELFF. The CDR3 nucleotides read TGCAGCGCCGGTTTGGGGCGGAACACCGGGGAGCTGTTTTTT.

The chain recombines TRBV7-8 with TRBJ2-1, with 7 nucleotides matching TRBD2. CDR3 size: 15 residues. Germline V lookup: CDR1 SGHVS, CDR2 FQNEAQ. V was clipped by 6 bases and J by 5 bases; unmatched bases: 10. CDR3 sequence (DNA): TGTGCCAGCAGTGGGAGGCTAGCGGATAACAATGAGCAGTTCTTC. This gives the protein CASSGRLADNNEQFF.

This chain links TRBV6-5 with TRBJ1-5; D possibly corresponds to TRBD1 (5 bases). The ends were cut back, 5 bases at V and 5 bases at J, with 13 bases in the middle. Germline loops: CDR1 MNHEY, CDR2 SVGAGI. The CDR3 is made up of 14 amino acids. CDR3 sequence: CASSPWQGHQPQHF. The CDR3 DNA reads as TGTGCCAGCAGTCCCTGGCAGGGCCATCAGCCCCAGCATTTT.

Here the CDR3 DNA reads TGTGCCAGCAGTCCAGGGGACAGTGGAGGTGAGCAGTTCTTC. It specifies CASSPGDSGGEQFF. The chain employs TRBV6-5 and TRBJ2-1; 7 bases agree with TRBD1. Germline loops: CDR1 MNHEY, CDR2 SVGAGI. This CDR3 is 14 amino acids long. Germline trimming cut 5 bases from V and 9 bases from J; bases unmatched to any gene: 10.

The chain employs TRBV4-1 and TRBJ2-2; 9 nucleotides line up with TRBD2. V trimming: 6 bases; J trimming: 6 bases; junction bases outside the gene matches: 5. CDR1 and CDR2 (germline): MGHRA, YSYEKL. The CDR3 sequence is 14 residues long. This CDR3 is CASRRGGRAGELFF. For the CDR3, the DNA is TGCGCCAGCAGGAGGGGCGGGAGGGCCGGGGAGCTGTTTTTT.

The genes are TRBV5-6 and TRBJ1-1; D might be TRBD1 (5 bases). CDR1 and CDR2 (germline): SGHDT, YYEEEE. Deletions cut 2 bases from V and 5 bases from J, with 7 bases between. This CDR3 comprises 12 residues. CDR3: CASSLRGTEAFF. In DNA, the CDR3 is TGTGCCAGCAGCTTACGGGGGACTGAAGCTTTCTTT.

This rearrangement joins TRBV20-1 to TRBJ2-7; D remains ambiguous. V lost 3 bases to trimming and J lost 3 bases, with 9 bases between them. The CDR3 runs to 12 residues. Germline lookup yields CDR1 DFQATT and CDR2 SNEGSKA (reference sequence). The CDR3 DNA follows: TGCAGTGCTAGTTCGGTATACTACGAGCAGTACTTC. Translated, it gives CSASSVYYEQYF.

V and J are TRBV9 and TRBJ1-6; TRBD1 agrees at 8 bases. The CDR3 spans 17 residues. V gave up 3 bases and J gave up 4 bases; unmatched junction bases: 9. Germline values: CDR1 SGDLS, CDR2 YYNGEE. The CDR3 DNA is TGTGCCAGCAGCGCGGGACCAGGGGGCGTATATAATTCACCCCTCCACTTT. Translated, it gives CASSAGPGGVYNSPLHF.

This chain connects TRBV6-2 or TRBV6-3 to TRBJ1-5, with D maybe TRBD1 (6 bases). CDR3 length: 14 amino acids. The V gene lost 5 bases and the J gene lost 6 bases, with 14 bases spanning the gap. The germline V gene encodes CDR1 MNHEY and CDR2 SVGEGT. This CDR3 is CASSRTRGIQPQHF. In DNA form, the CDR3 reads TGTGCCAGCAGTCGGACCAGGGGAATTCAGCCCCAGCATTTT.

This clone has a handful of counts. CDR3 sequence: CASSPKIAGNEQFF. CDR3 nucleotides: TGTGCCAGCTCACCAAAGATAGCAGGGAATGAGCAGTTCTTC. V gene TRBV18 combines with J gene TRBJ2-1, with TRBD1 as a possible D gene (5 bases). The V gene lost 2 bases and the J gene lost 7 bases, with 12 bases spanning the gap. The CDR3 has 14 residues. In germline, CDR1 is KGHSH, CDR2 LQKENI.

The V gene is TRBV7-6, the J gene TRBJ2-5; 9 positions match TRBD1. This CDR3 is built from 15 residues. V lost 5 bases to trimming and J lost 5 bases; unmatched junction nucleotides: 9. Looked up from germline, CDR1 is SGHVS and CDR2 is FNYEAQ. The CDR3 region is CASSAMTGGVETQYF. For the CDR3, the DNA is TGTGCCAGCAGCGCGATGACAGGGGGTGTGGAGACCCAGTACTTC.

The rearrangement uses TRBV10-3 and TRBJ2-3, with TRBD2 identical over 8 bases. The V segment lost 5 bases and the J segment 1 base; nucleotides outside the gene matches: 2. This CDR3 contains 14 residues. The V gene's germline CDR1 is ENHRY and CDR2 SYGVKD. The DNA for the CDR3 is TGTGCCATCAGTAGACTAGCGCGCACAGATACGCAGTATTTT. Its translation is CAISRLARTDTQYF.

This chain uses TRBV30 with TRBJ1-2; 8 bases line up with TRBD1. With 3 bases clipped from V and 5 bases from J, the junction kept 8 bases outside the gene matches. The CDR3 is made up of 14 amino acids. Germline V gives CDR1 GTSNPN, CDR2 SVGIG (reference sequence). The CDR3 is CAWSTGTGSYGYTF. In DNA form, the CDR3 reads TGTGCCTGGAGCACCGGGACAGGATCGTATGGCTACACCTTC.

The chain is built from TRBV2 and TRBJ2-7; TRBD2 matches 8 bases. The V gene's germline CDR1 is SNHLY and CDR2 FYNNEI. The CDR3 contains 15 residues. The junction had 9 bases not matched to a gene; V was cut back by 5 bases and J by 3 bases. CDR3 bases: TGTGCCAGCAGTTCAGATAGCGGGAAACTCTACGAGCAGTACTTC. This codes for CASSSDSGKLYEQYF.

The V call is TRBV10-3, the J call TRBJ1-1; possible D gene TRBD1, 5 bases. Germline CDR1 ENHRY, CDR2 SYGVKD. V lost 0 bases to trimming and J lost 3 bases, with 8 bases between them. CDR3 length: 14 amino acids. The DNA for the CDR3 is TGTGCCATCAGTGAGTCGACAGATTACACTGAAGCTTTCTTT. Its protein product is CAISESTDYTEAFF.

The J gene is TRBJ2-7, the V gene TRBV5-1; 8 nucleotides agree with TRBD2. Germline lookup yields CDR1 SGHRS and CDR2 YFSETQ. The length of the CDR3 is 15 residues. V lost 0 bases and J lost 0; bases outside the gene matches: 2. Here the CDR3 DNA reads TGCGCCAGCAGCTTGGCGCGGGAGGCCTCCTACGAGCAGTACTTC. Translated: CASSLAREASYEQYF.

The gene calls are TRBV6-6 and TRBJ1-1; TRBD1 is a possible D gene (5 bases). The CDR3 extends over 14 amino acids. CDR1 MNHNY and CDR2 SVGAGI come from the germline V gene (reference sequence). V gave up 2 bases and J gave up 4 bases, with 11 bases separating them. The CDR3 DNA follows: TGTGCCAGCAGTTACCCCGAGGGACTCACTGAAGCTTTCTTT. Amino acid sequence: CASSYPEGLTEAFF.

This clone came up once. The chain employs TRBV28 and TRBJ2-5; D perhaps matches TRBD1 (5 bases). Germline V gives CDR1 MDHEN, CDR2 SYDVKM. This CDR3 is 12 amino acids long. Trimming stripped 9 bases from V and 5 bases from J, with 13 bases between. The CDR3 DNA sequence: TGTGCCAGTCTAGGGGATAGGGAGACCCAGTACTTC. It is translated as CASLGDRETQYF.

The rearrangement links TRBV29-1 to TRBJ1-1; possible D gene TRBD1, 5 bases. Trimming cost V 0 bases and J 3 bases, with 11 bases left between them. CDR3 length equals 14 residues. The germline CDR1 and CDR2 sequences are SQVTM and ANQGSEA. The CDR3 loop is CSVEDGWGDTEAFF. The CDR3 DNA sequence: TGCAGCGTTGAAGATGGTTGGGGGGACACTGAAGCTTTCTTT.

J is TRBJ1-3 and V is TRBV3-1 (or the pseudogene TRBV3-2); 7 bases fit TRBD1. Germline V gene sequence: CDR1 LGHDT, CDR2 YNNKEL (reference sequence). After removal of 4 bases from V and 7 bases from J, the junction contained 7 bases not matched to a gene. The CDR3 loop spans 14 amino acids. CDR3 in DNA: TGTGCCAGCAGCCCACGGGAGGGGGCGAACACCATATATTTT. Translation gives CASSPREGANTIYF.

V usage is TRBV29-1 and J usage is TRBJ2-3; D might be TRBD1 (6 bases). Germline loops: CDR1 SQVTM, CDR2 ANQGSEA. The V and J ends lost 3 bases and 1 base respectively, with 11 bases between them. The CDR3 extends over 14 amino acids. The CDR3 loop is CSVDTGTRTDTQYF. The CDR3 region has the DNA TGCAGCGTTGATACAGGGACCCGCACAGATACGCAGTATTTT.

The gene calls are TRBV4-1 and TRBJ2-7, with a weak D call TRBD1 (5 bases). CDR1 is MGHRA, CDR2 YSYEKL, per germline. V lost 0 bases, J lost 5 bases, and 20 bases lay in between. CDR3 length: 17 amino acids. The CDR3 here is CASSQDGLGQHRNEQYF. The CDR3 nucleotides are TGCGCCAGCAGCCAAGATGGCCTGGGGCAGCATCGGAACGAGCAGTACTTC.